The rows below give T cell receptor beta chains drawn from one sample of a study of shared clonotypes between healthy human individuals. Clones were read by immunoSEQ multiplex PCR, and TCRdb kept only the in-frame ones, dropping some. The sample lists about 1 million clones, about 84% occurring once. Sequencing input: memory CD4+ T cells from PBMCs. The receptor source for this set is a man aged 18 to 30 in good health. Some clones in this sample may be carry-over from other donors' samples. CDR3s include the opening cysteine and the closing phenylalanine or tryptophan. D genes are given only for firm matches. Where a row states a size, it is once, few, many or the class of an expanded clone; other rows omit it.

V gene	J gene	clone size	D gene	CDR3 DNA	CDR3 protein
TRBV27	TRBJ1-4	-	-	TGTGCCAGCAGTTTCCGAGGTATTGCAACTAATGAAAAACTGTTTTTT	CASSFRGIATNEKLFF
TRBV14	TRBJ1-2	few	TRBD1	TGTGCCAGCAGCCAAAGGGGACAGGGGTCGACCCTTAAGGATGGCTACACCTTC	CASSQRGQGSTLKDGYTF
TRBV11-3	TRBJ2-1	-	TRBD2	TGTGCCAGCAGCTTAGCGGGGGGGATCTGGGCTTACAATGAGCAGTTCTTC	CASSLAGGIWAYNEQFF
TRBV13	TRBJ2-7	many	-	TGTGCCAGCAGCTCCAATGACGGACCCCGTCGGGAAGAGCAGTACTTC	CASSSNDGPRREEQYF
TRBV5-1	TRBJ2-5	-	-	TGCGCCAGCAGCTTGACAGGGCTCTATGGGGAGACCCAGTACTTC	CASSLTGLYGETQYF
TRBV6-5	TRBJ1-1	-	-	TGTGCCAGCAGGAGGTTAGCAGGGCGGGACACTGAAGCTTTCTTT	CASRRLAGRDTEAFF
TRBV28	TRBJ2-7	-	-	TGTGCCAGTCAGCGGTTTGGGGGCGAGCAGTACTTC	CASQRFGGEQYF
TRBV2	TRBJ2-3	-	TRBD2	TGTGCCAGCAGAGCGGGATCAGATACGCAGTATTTT	CASRAGSDTQYF
TRBV9	TRBJ2-7	-	-	TGTGCCAGCAGCGTAGGAGGGAGCGGGTCCTACGAGCAGTACTTC	CASSVGGSGSYEQYF
TRBV6-6	TRBJ2-7	-	TRBD1	TGTGCCAGCAGTTACTCGAGTCCCGGACAGGGGACGTACTTC	CASSYSSPGQGTYF
TRBV7-8	TRBJ1-2	-	TRBD1	TGTGCCAGCAGCGAGCAGGACAGGGGAGGCTATGGCTACACCTTC	CASSEQDRGGYGYTF
TRBV5-1	TRBJ2-1	-	TRBD2	TGCGCCAGCAGCTTGGCCGAACTAGCGGGGCTTGATGAGCAGTTCTTC	CASSLAELAGLDEQFF
TRBV7-2	TRBJ1-2	-	-	TGTGCCAGCAGCTTAGTAGAGGGGGGATCCTATGGCTACACCTTC	CASSLVEGGSYGYTF
TRBV21-1	TRBJ1-1	-	-	TGTGCCAGCAGCAAAGAAGAGGGAATGGGAACTGAAGCTTTCTTT	CASSKEEGMGTEAFF
TRBV23-1	TRBJ2-7	-	-	TGCGCCAGCAGTCAATCCCCTTATTTCTGGACAACTCCCCCCTACGAGCAGTACTTC	CASSQSPYFWTTPPYEQYF
TRBV7-2	TRBJ1-2	-	-	TGTGCCAGCAGCCTACGGGAGAGTGGAGCAATTGGGTATGGCTACACCTTC	CASSLRESGAIGYGYTF
TRBV7-8	TRBJ2-5	-	TRBD1	TGTGCCAGCAGCTTCGGACAGGGACAAGAGACCCAGTACTTC	CASSFGQGQETQYF
TRBV19	TRBJ1-5	-	TRBD1	TGTGCCAGTACCCTATTCCCGGGACAGGCAAACCCCAATCAGCCCCAGCATTTT	CASTLFPGQANPNQPQHF
TRBV7-2	TRBJ1-1	-	-	TGTGCCAGCAGCCCCGGGGCAGCGAACACTGAAGCTTTCTTT	CASSPGAANTEAFF
TRBV4-1	TRBJ2-2	-	-	TGCGCCAGCAGCCAACCGGGACTCCCCAACACCGGGGAGCTGTTTTTT	CASSQPGLPNTGELFF
TRBV7-8	TRBJ2-7	-	TRBD2	TGTGCCAGCAGCCCCGACCTCAGACTAGCGGGATCATACGAGCAGTACTTC	CASSPDLRLAGSYEQYF
TRBV7-9	TRBJ2-7	-	TRBD2	TGTGCCAGCAGCGGCTTAGCGGGAGTAGGCTACGAGCAGTACTTC	CASSGLAGVGYEQYF
TRBV9	TRBJ2-3	-	TRBD2	TGTGCCAGCAGCAACCCGACTAGCGGGAGGCCCACAGATACGCAGTATTTT	CASSNPTSGRPTDTQYF
TRBV29-1	TRBJ1-6	-	-	TGCAGCGTTAGTATGGAGGACACCCTCCACTTT	CSVSMEDTLHF
TRBV11-2	TRBJ1-3	few	-	TGTGCCAGCAGCTCCGAACGGGGGGAGCCGACGAGAAACACCATATATTTT	CASSSERGEPTRNTIYF
TRBV10-3	TRBJ2-7	-	-	TGTGCCATCAGAGTAACAGGGTCCTACGAGCAGTACTTC	CAIRVTGSYEQYF
TRBV7-3	TRBJ1-4	-	-	TGTGCCAGCAGCCCGTTCGAGGCAGCGCTTAATGAAAAACTGTTTTTT	CASSPFEAALNEKLFF
TRBV5-1	TRBJ1-5	-	TRBD1	TGCGCCAGCAGCTTGCAGGGGGCTCAGCCCCAGCATTTT	CASSLQGAQPQHF
TRBV5-1	TRBJ1-3	-	-	TGCGCCAGCAGCTTGGAGGGCACTGGAAACACCATATATTTT	CASSLEGTGNTIYF
TRBV2	TRBJ1-2	-	-	TGTGCCAGCAGTGAGGGCTTGTATAGGTACAGTACGAACCTTGACTATGGCTACACCTTC	CASSEGLYRYSTNLDYGYTF
TRBV29-1	TRBJ2-3	-	-	TGCAGCGTTGATTTTGGCGGAGGCACAGATACGCAGTATTTT	CSVDFGGGTDTQYF
TRBV4-1	TRBJ2-2	many	-	TGCGCCAGCAGTCCTCTCGTAGCGGTTAACACCGGGGAGCTGTTTTTT	CASSPLVAVNTGELFF
TRBV5-1	TRBJ2-1	-	-	TGCGCCAGCAGCTTTGAGCCCTACAATGAGCAGTTCTTC	CASSFEPYNEQFF
TRBV30	TRBJ2-1	-	-	TGTGCCTGGAGTTTGAAGGGGGGGTACAATGAGCAGTTCTTC	CAWSLKGGYNEQFF
TRBV9	TRBJ2-1	once	TRBD1	TGTGCCAGCAGCGTAGGAGGGGGACAGTCCTACAATGAGCAGTTCTTC	CASSVGGGQSYNEQFF
TRBV11-1	TRBJ2-3	-	TRBD2	TGTGCCAGCACCGTTACCGGGACTAGCGGTGCAGATACGCAGTATTTT	CASTVTGTSGADTQYF
TRBV25-1	TRBJ1-3	-	-	TGTGCCAGCAGTGAACACGGCACAGGCTCTGGAAACACCATATATTTT	CASSEHGTGSGNTIYF
TRBV5-4	TRBJ1-3	-	-	TGTGCCAGCAGCCGTCAAGGGGGTGCTGGAAACACCATATATTTT	CASSRQGGAGNTIYF
TRBV5-1	TRBJ1-1	-	-	TGCGCCAGCAGTTTGGTTGGACAGCCGAACACTGAAGCTTTCTTT	CASSLVGQPNTEAFF
TRBV29-1	TRBJ2-2	-	-	TGCAGCGTTGATTCGGAACACACCGGGGAGCTGTTTTTT	CSVDSEHTGELFF
TRBV27	TRBJ1-1	-	-	TGTGCCAGCAGTTTACAGCAGGGAAGCTCTGAAGCTTTCTTT	CASSLQQGSSEAFF
TRBV10-3	TRBJ1-5	few	-	TGTGCCATCAGTGAGACAGGGACTGATCAGCCCCAGCATTTT	CAISETGTDQPQHF
TRBV6-5	TRBJ1-2	-	TRBD1	TGTGCCAGCCGAACCTCCCGGGACAGGGCGGGGGGCTACACCTTC	CASRTSRDRAGGYTF
TRBV5-1	TRBJ2-7	once	-	TGCGCCAGCAGCTTGGGACCTACCTACGAGCAGTACTTC	CASSLGPTYEQYF
TRBV12-5	TRBJ2-2	many	-	TGTGCTAGCGGGCGGGACCACACCGGGGAGCTGTTTTTT	CASGRDHTGELFF
TRBV28	TRBJ1-5	few	-	TGTGCCAGCAGTTTCGCGGACGGGGGCAAGCCCCAGCATTTT	CASSFADGGKPQHF
TRBV7-9	TRBJ1-2	-	TRBD1	TGTGCCAGCAGCTTAATGGGACAGGGTGGCTACACCTTC	CASSLMGQGGYTF
TRBV27	TRBJ2-3	-	-	TGTGCCAGCAGTTTCCGCAAACAGGATACGCAGTATTTT	CASSFRKQDTQYF
TRBV2	TRBJ2-2	-	-	TGTGCCAGCAGTGTTAGGACCGGGGAGCTGTTTTTT	CASSVRTGELFF
TRBV9	TRBJ2-1	-	TRBD2	TGTGCCAGCAGCGTGCGGGAGTCCCGCAATGAGCAGTTCTTC	CASSVRESRNEQFF
TRBV29-1	TRBJ1-5	-	-	TGCAGCGTTGTCTTCGGGTCAAGCTATAGCAATCAGCCCCAGCATTTT	CSVVFGSSYSNQPQHF
TRBV29-1	TRBJ2-3	once	-	TGCAGCGTTAGAGGGGCAGTAGGCACAGATACGCAGTATTTT	CSVRGAVGTDTQYF
TRBV2	TRBJ1-1	many	TRBD1	TGTGCCAGCAAAAATGGGTTGGACAGGATGAACACTGAAGCTTTCTTT	CASKNGLDRMNTEAFF
TRBV28	TRBJ2-6	few	-	TGTGCCAGCAGTTTATTGGGTGACTCTGGGGCCAACGTCCTGACTTTC	CASSLLGDSGANVLTF
TRBV11-2	TRBJ1-1	once	-	TGTGCCAGCAGCTTTGCAGGGACTGAAGCTTTCTTT	CASSFAGTEAFF